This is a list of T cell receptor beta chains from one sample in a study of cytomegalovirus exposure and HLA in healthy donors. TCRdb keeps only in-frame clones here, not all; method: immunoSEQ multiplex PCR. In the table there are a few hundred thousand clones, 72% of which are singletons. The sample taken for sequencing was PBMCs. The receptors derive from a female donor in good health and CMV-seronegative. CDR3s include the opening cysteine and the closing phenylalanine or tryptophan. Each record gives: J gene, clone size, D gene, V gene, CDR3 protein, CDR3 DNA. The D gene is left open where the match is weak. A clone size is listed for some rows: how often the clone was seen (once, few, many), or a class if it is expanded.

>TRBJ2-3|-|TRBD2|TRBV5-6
CASSIGTSSTDTQYF
TGTGCCAGCAGCATCGGGACTAGCAGCACAGATACGCAGTATTTT
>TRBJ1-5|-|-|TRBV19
CASSIDTRDRYNQPQHF
TGTGCCAGTAGTATAGACACTCGTGACAGATACAATCAGCCCCAGCATTTT
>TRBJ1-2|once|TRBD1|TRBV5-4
CASSWGQGEDYGYTF
TGTGCCAGCAGCTGGGGACAGGGTGAAGACTATGGCTACACCTTC
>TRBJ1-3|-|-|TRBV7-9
CASSLVGGSGNTIYF
TGTGCCAGCAGCTTAGTAGGGGGCTCTGGAAACACCATATATTTT
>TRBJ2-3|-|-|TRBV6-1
CASSDGRDGDTQYF
TGTGCCAGCAGTGATGGTCGGGATGGGGATACGCAGTATTTT
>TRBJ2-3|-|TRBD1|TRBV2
CASSLGQGTDTQYF
TGTGCCAGCAGCCTAGGACAGGGCACAGATACGCAGTATTTT
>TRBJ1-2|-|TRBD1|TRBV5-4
CASSLAGQGNYGYTF
TGTGCCAGCAGCTTGGCAGGACAGGGGAACTATGGCTACACCTTC
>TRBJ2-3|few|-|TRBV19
CASSRAATDTQYF
TGTGCCAGTAGCAGAGCGGCCACAGATACGCAGTATTTT
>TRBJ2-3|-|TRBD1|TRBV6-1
CASSESQGSTDTQYF
TGTGCCAGCAGTGAATCACAGGGGAGCACAGATACGCAGTATTTT
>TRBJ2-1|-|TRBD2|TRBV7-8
CASSLRASGSVTNEQFF
TGTGCCAGCAGCTTGCGGGCTAGCGGGAGTGTAACCAATGAGCAGTTCTTC
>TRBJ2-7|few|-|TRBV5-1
CASSSSYEQYF
TGCGCCAGCAGCTCTAGCTACGAGCAGTACTTC
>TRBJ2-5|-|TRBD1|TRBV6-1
CASSAGTGLVETQYF
TGTGCCAGCAGTGCCGGGACAGGATTAGTTGAGACCCAGTACTTC
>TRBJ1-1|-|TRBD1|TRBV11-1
CASSRQGTEAFF
TGTGCCAGCAGCCGACAGGGCACTGAAGCTTTCTTT
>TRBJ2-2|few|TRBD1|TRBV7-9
CASSSGTGESGELFF
TGTGCCAGCAGCTCCGGGACAGGGGAATCCGGGGAGCTGTTTTTT
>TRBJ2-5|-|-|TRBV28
CANSTTVSGETQYF
TGTGCCAACAGCACGACTGTATCTGGAGAGACCCAGTACTTC
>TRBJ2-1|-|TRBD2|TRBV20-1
CSALREHEQFF
TGCAGTGCACTGCGGGAGCATGAGCAGTTCTTC
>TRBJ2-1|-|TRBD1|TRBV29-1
CSHTGTGLYNEQFF
TGCAGTCATACCGGGACAGGCCTTTACAATGAGCAGTTCTTC
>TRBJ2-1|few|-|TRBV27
CASSLGGTGIEQFF
TGTGCCAGCAGTTTGGGGGGGACAGGCATAGAGCAGTTCTTC
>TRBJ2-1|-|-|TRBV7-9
CASSLSDSNEQFF
TGTGCCAGCAGCTTATCCGACTCCAATGAGCAGTTCTTC
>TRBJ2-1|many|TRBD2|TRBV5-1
CASSGTTPYLIVDNEQFF
TGCGCCAGCAGCGGGACTACTCCCTACTTAATCGTCGACAATGAGCAGTTCTTC
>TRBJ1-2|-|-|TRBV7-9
CASSLGRVGYGYTF
TGTGCCAGCAGCTTAGGCAGGGTAGGGTATGGCTACACCTTC
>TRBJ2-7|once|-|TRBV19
CASSIDQRGETYEQYF
TGTGCCAGTAGTATAGACCAGAGAGGTGAAACCTACGAGCAGTACTTC
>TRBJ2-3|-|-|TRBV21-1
CASSNEAGRCTDTQYF
TGTGCCAGCAGCAACGAAGCGGGACGATGCACAGATACGCAGTATTTT
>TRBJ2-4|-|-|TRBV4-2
CASSQGGQASAKNIQYF
TGTGCCAGCAGCCAAGGGGGGCAAGCGTCAGCCAAAAACATTCAGTACTTC
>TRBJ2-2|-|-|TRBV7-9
CASSPGVPRTGELFF
TGTGCCAGCAGCCCAGGGGTCCCTCGAACCGGGGAGCTGTTTTTT
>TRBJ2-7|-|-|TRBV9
CASSYNRDAYEQYF
TGTGCCAGCAGCTATAACAGGGATGCGTACGAGCAGTACTTC
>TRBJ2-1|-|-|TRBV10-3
CAISDNNEQFF
TGTGCCATCAGTGACAACAATGAGCAGTTCTTC
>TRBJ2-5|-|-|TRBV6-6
CASSYSGREGGTQYF
TGTGCCAGCAGTTACTCGGGGCGGGAAGGCGGGACCCAGTACTTC
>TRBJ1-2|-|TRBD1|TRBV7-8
CASSLGQGANGYTF
TGTGCCAGCAGCTTAGGGCAGGGGGCAAACGGCTACACCTTC
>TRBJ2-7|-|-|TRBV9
CASSGGHRYEQYF
TGTGCCAGCAGTGGCGGCCACAGGTACGAGCAGTACTTC
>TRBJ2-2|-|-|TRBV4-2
CASSQVSVGELFF
TGTGCCAGCAGCCAAGTGTCTGTAGGGGAGCTGTTTTTT
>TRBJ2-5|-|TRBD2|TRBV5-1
CASSFGGETQYF
TGCGCCAGCAGTTTCGGGGGGGAGACCCAGTACTTC
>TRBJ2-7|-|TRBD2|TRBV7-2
CASSPQRGLAGRYEQYF
TGTGCCAGCAGCCCCCAGCGGGGTCTAGCGGGGCGCTACGAGCAGTACTTC
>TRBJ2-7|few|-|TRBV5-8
CASSLGFGREQYF
TGTGCCAGCAGCTTGGGATTTGGTCGGGAGCAGTACTTC
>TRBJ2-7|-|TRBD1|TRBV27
CASRAPSGTGASGEQYF
TGTGCCAGCAGAGCCCCGTCCGGGACAGGGGCATCTGGCGAGCAGTACTTC
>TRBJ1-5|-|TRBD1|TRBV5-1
CASSPRTGKQPQHF
TGCGCCAGCAGCCCTAGGACAGGGAAACAGCCCCAGCATTTT
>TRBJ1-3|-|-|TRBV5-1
CASSLDLSSGNTIYF
TGCGCCAGCAGCTTGGATCTCAGCTCTGGAAACACCATATATTTT
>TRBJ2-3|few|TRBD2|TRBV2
CASRETSDSTDTQYF
TGTGCCAGCAGAGAGACTAGCGACAGCACAGATACGCAGTATTTT
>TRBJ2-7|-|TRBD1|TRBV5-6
CASSLGASGGPPYEQYF
TGTGCCAGCAGCTTGGGGGCATCAGGGGGCCCCCCCTACGAGCAGTACTTC
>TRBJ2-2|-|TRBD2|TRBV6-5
CASSSPSGGSGELFF
TGTGCCAGCAGTTCCCCTAGCGGTGGGAGCGGGGAGCTGTTTTTT